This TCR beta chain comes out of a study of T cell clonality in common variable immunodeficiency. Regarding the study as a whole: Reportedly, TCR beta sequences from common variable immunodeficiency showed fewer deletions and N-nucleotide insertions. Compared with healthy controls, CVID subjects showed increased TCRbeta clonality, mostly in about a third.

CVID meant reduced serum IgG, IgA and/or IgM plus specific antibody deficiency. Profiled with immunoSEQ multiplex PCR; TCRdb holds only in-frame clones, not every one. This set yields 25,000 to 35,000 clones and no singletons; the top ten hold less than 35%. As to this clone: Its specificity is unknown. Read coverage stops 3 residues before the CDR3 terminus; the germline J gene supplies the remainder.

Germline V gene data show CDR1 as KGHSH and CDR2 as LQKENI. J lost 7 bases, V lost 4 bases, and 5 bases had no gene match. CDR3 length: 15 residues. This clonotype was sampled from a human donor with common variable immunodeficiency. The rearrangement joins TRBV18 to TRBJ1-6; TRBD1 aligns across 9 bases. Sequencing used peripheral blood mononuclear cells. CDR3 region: CASSLGTGPNSPLHF. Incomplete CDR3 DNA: TGTGCCAGCTCACTGGGGACAGGGCCCAATTCACCC.